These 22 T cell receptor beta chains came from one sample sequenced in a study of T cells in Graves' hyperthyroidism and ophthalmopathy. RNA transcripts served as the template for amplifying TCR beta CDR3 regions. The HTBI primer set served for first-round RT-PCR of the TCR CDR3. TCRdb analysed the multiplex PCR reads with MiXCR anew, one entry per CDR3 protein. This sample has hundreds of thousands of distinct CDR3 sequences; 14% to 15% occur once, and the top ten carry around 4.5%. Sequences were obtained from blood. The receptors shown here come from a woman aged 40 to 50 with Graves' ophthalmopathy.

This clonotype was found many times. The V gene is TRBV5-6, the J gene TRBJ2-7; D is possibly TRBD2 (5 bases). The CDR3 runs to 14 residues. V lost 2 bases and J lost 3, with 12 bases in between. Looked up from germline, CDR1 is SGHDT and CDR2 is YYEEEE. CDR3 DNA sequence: TGTGCCAGCAGCTTCCGGCTAGCCCGCTACGAGCAGTACTTC. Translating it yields CASSFRLARYEQYF.

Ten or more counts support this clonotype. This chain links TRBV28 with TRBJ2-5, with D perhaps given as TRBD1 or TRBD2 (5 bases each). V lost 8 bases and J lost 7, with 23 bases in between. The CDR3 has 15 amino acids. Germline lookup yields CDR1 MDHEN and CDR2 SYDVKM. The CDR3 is CASSKTGPVLWTQYF. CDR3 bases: TGTGCCAGCTCAAAAACGGGGCCGGTTCTGTGGACCCAGTACTTC.

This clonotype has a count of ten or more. Written as DNA, the CDR3 is TGTGCCAGCAGCTTAGAAGGGGGGGCTGTGAACACTGAAGCTTTCTTT. Translated: CASSLEGGAVNTEAFF. The chain couples TRBV7-8 to TRBJ1-1, with a weak D call TRBD1 (6 bases). This CDR3 spans 16 amino acids. V was cut by 1 base and J by 0 bases, with 12 bases left in between. The germline CDR1 and CDR2 sequences are SGHVS and FQNEAQ.

CDR3 nucleotides: TGTGCCACCTGGGGGAGTGGCGAGCAGTACTTC. Translated, it gives CATWGSGEQYF. This rearrangement joins TRBV2 to TRBJ2-7; D might be TRBD1 or TRBD2, each matching 5 bases. CDR3 length equals 11 residues. The germline gives CDR1 SNHLY, CDR2 FYNNEI. With 10 bases removed from V and 6 bases from J, the gap between germline ends came to 13 bases. The full variable domain, rest sourced from reference TRBV2 and TRBJ2-7, is EPEVTQTPSHQVTQMGQEVILRCVPISNHLYFYWYRQILGQKVEFLVSFYNNEISEKSEIFDDQFSVERPDGSNFTLKIRSTKLEDSAMYFCATWGSGEQYFGPGTRLTVT.

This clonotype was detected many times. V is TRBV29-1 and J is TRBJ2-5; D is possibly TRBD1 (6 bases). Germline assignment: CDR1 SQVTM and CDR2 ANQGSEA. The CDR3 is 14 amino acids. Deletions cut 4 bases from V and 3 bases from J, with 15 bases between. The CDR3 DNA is TGCAGCGTTGGCAAAATGCGGACAGAAGAGACCCAGTACTTC. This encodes CSVGKMRTEETQYF.

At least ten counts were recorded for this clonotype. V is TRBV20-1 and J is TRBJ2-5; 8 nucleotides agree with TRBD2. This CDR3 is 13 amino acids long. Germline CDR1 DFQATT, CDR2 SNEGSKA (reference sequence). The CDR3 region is CSGGGVSQETQYF. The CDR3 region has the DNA TGCAGCGGGGGGGGGGTCAGCCAAGAGACCCAGTACTTC.

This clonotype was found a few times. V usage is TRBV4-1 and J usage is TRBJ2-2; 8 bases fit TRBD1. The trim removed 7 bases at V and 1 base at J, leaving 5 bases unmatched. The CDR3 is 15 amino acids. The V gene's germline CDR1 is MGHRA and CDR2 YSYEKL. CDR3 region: CASNPTGVNTGELFF. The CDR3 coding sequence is TGCGCCAGCAACCCGACAGGGGTGAACACCGGGGAGCTGTTTTTT.

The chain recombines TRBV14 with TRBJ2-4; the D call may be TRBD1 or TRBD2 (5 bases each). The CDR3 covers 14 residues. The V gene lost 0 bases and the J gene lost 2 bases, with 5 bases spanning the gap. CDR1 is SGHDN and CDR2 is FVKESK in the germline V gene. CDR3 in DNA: TGTGCCAGCAGCCAAGAGGGACCCAAAAACATTCAGTACTTC. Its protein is CASSQEGPKNIQYF.

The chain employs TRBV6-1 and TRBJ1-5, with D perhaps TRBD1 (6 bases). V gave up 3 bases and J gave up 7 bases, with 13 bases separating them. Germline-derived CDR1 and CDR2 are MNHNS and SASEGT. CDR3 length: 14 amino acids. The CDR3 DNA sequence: TGTGCCAGCAGTGACGGGACAAGAGGACAGCCCCAGCATTTT. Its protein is CASSDGTRGQPQHF.

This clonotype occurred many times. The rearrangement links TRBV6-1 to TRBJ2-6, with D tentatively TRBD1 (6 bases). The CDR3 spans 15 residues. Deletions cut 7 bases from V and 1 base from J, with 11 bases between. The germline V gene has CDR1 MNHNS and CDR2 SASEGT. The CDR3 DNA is TGTGCCAGCACCCTGGACAGTTCTGGGGCCAACGTCCTGACTTTC. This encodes CASTLDSSGANVLTF.

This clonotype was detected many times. CDR3 sequence: CASSSHSGYEQYF. CDR3 DNA sequence: TGTGCCAGCAGTTCTCATAGCGGTTACGAGCAGTACTTC. The rearrangement uses TRBV27 and TRBJ2-7; a possible D gene is TRBD2 (6 bases). Trimming removed 4 bases at V and 4 bases at J, with 11 bases between. The germline V gene has CDR1 MNHEY and CDR2 SMNVEV (reference sequence). The CDR3 covers 13 residues.

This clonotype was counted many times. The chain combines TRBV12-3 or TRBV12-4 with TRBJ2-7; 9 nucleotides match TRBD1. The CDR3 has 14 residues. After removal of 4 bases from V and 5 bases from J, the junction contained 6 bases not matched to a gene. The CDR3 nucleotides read TGTGCCAGCAGTTCCCGGGACAGGGAGGACGAGCAGTACTTC. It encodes CASSSRDREDEQYF.

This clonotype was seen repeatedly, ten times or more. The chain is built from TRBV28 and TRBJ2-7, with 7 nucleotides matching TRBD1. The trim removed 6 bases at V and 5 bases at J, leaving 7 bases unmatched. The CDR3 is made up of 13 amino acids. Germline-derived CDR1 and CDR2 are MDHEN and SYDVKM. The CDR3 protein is CASRFADRDEQYF. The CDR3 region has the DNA TGTGCCAGCAGATTTGCCGACAGGGACGAGCAGTACTTC.

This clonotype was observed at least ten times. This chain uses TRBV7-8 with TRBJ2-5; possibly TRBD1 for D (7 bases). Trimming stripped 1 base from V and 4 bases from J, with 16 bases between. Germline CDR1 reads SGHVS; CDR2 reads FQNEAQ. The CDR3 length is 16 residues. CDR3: CASSLVIRGVIETQYF. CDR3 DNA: TGTGCCAGCAGCTTAGTTATCAGGGGGGTCATAGAGACCCAGTACTTC.

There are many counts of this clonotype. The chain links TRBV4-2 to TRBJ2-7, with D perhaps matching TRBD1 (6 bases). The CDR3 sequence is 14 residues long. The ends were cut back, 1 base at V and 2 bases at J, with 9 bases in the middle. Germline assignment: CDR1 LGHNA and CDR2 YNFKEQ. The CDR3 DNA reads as TGTGCCAGCAGCCAAGTACAGGGCGCCTACGAGCAGTACTTC. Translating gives CASSQVQGAYEQYF.

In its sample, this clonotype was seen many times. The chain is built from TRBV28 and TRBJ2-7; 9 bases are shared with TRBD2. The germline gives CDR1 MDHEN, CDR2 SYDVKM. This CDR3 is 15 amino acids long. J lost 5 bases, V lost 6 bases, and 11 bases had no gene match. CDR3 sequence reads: CASSLDSGRVNEQYF. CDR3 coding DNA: TGTGCCAGCAGCCTCGATAGCGGGAGAGTTAACGAGCAGTACTTC. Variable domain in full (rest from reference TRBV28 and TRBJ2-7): DVKVTQSSRYLVKRTGEKVFLECVQDMDHENMFWYRQDPGLGLRLIYFSYDVKMKEKGDIPEGYSVSREKKERFSLILESASTNQTSMYLCASSLDSGRVNEQYFGPGTRLTVT.

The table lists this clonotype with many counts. The CDR3 reads CASSPSKGARGYTF. CDR3 coding DNA: TGTGCCAGCAGCCCCTCGAAAGGGGCCCGGGGCTACACCTTC. The chain employs TRBV12-3 or TRBV12-4 and TRBJ1-2; D perhaps matches TRBD1 (5 bases). The CDR3 is 14 amino acids. V lost 6 bases to trimming and J lost 8 bases, with 19 bases between them.

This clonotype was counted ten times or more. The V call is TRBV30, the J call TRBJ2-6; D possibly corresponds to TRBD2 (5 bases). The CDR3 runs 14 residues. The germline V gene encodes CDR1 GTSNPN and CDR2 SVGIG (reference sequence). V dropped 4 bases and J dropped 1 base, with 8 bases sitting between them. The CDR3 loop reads CAWITGSGANVLTF. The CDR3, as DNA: TGTGCCTGGATTACGGGGTCTGGGGCCAACGTCCTGACTTTC.

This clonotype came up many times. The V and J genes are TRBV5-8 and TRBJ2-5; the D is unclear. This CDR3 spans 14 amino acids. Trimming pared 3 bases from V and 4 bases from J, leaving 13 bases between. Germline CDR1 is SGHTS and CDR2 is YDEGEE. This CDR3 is CASSYGPKGETQYF. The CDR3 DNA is TGTGCCAGCAGCTACGGGCCCAAGGGAGAGACCCAGTACTTC.

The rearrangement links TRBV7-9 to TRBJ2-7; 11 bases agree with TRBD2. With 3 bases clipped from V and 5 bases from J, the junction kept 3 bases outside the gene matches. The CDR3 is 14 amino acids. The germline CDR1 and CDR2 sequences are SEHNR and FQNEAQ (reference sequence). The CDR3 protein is CASSFTSGSDEQYF. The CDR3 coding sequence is TGTGCCAGCAGCTTTACTAGCGGGAGCGACGAGCAGTACTTC. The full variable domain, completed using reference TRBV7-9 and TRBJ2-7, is DTGVSQNPRHKITKRGQNVTFRCDPISEHNRLYWYRQTLGQGPEFLTYFQNEAQLEKSRLLSDRFSAERPKGSFSTLEIQRTEQGDSAMYLCASSFTSGSDEQYFGPGTRLTVT.

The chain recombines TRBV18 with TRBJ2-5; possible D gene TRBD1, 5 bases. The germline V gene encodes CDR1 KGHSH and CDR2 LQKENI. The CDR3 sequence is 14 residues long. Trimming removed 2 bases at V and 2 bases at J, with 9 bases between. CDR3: CASSPVGAQETQYF. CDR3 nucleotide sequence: TGTGCCAGCTCACCAGTAGGGGCTCAAGAGACCCAGTACTTC.

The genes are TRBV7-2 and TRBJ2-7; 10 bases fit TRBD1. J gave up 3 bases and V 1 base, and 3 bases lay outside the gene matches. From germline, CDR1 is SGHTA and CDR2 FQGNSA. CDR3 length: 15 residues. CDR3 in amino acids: CASSLVGTGDYEQYF. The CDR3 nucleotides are TGTGCCAGCAGCTTAGTTGGGACAGGGGACTACGAGCAGTACTTC.